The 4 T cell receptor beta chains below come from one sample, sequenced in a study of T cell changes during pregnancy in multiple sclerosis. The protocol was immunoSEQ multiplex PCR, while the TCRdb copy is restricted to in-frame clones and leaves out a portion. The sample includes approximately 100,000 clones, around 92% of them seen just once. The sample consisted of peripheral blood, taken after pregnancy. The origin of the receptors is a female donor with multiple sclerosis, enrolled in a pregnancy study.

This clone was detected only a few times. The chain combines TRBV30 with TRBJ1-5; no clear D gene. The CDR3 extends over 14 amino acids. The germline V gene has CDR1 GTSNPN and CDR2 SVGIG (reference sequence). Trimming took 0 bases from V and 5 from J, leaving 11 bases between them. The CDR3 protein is CAWSVSRTDQPQHF. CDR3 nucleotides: TGTGCCTGGAGTGTATCGCGAACAGATCAGCCCCAGCATTTT. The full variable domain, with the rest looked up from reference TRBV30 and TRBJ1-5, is SQTIHQWPATLVQPVGSPLSLECTVEGTSNPNLYWYRQAAGRGLQLLFYSVGIGQISSEVPQNLSASRPQDRQFILSSKKLLLSDSGFYLCAWSVSRTDQPQHFGDGTRLSIL.

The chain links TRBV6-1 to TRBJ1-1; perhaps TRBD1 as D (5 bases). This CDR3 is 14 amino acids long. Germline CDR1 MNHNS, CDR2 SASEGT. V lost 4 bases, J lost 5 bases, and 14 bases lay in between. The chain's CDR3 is CASSVRGERTEAFF. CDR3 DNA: TGTGCCAGCAGTGTCCGGGGGGAGAGGACTGAAGCTTTCTTT.

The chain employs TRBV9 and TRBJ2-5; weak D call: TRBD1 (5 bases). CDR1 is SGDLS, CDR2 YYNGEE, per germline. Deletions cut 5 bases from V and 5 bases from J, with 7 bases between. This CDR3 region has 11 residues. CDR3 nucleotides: TGTGCCAGCAGGTCAGGGGAGACCCAGTACTTC. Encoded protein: CASRSGETQYF.

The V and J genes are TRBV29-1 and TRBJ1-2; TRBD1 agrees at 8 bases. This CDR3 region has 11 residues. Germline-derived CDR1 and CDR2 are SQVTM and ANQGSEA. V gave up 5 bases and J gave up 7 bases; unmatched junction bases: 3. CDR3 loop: CSVSTGGGYTF. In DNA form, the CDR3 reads TGCAGCGTTAGTACAGGGGGTGGCTACACCTTC.